The clone carrying this TCR beta chain appeared a few times. The V end lost 5 bases, the J end lost 3 bases, and 8 bases lay between the germline ends. This CDR3 has 12 amino acids. Germline loops: CDR1 SEHNR, CDR2 FQNEAQ (reference sequence). Assay: immunoSEQ multiplex PCR; the TCRdb copy retains only in-frame clones and omits some. The sample records around 400,000 clones, 75% to 90% being singletons. The data stem from a study of cytomegalovirus exposure and HLA in healthy donors. This receptor was identified in a woman younger than 30 in good health and CMV-seronegative. The J gene is TRBJ2-7, the V gene TRBV7-9, with D unclear. The specimen sequenced was PBMCs. CDR3 in amino acids: CASSQVVYEQYF. CDR3 nucleotides: TGTGCCAGCAGCCAGGTAGTCTACGAGCAGTACTTC.